This T cell receptor beta chain is drawn from a study of CD8+CD57+ T cells in acquired aplastic anemia. Whole-study findings and limits: Overlapping CD8+ CDR3 repertoires of patients and controls contained roughly 29 shared sequences.

For CDR3 and TCR beta VDJ profiling, genomic DNA was the template used. A single record per CDR3 protein comes from TCRdb applying MiXCR to the reads. The sample lists about 180,000 distinct CDR3 sequences; 46% were seen once. This clonotype was counted between two and nine times. Its antigen remains unknown. With 5 bases clipped from V and 0 bases from J, the junction kept 7 bases outside the gene matches. This CDR3 is built from 15 residues. Per germline, CDR1 LNHNV and CDR2 YYDKDF (reference sequence). The chain is built from TRBV15 and TRBJ2-7; 7 bases are shared with TRBD1. The specimen sequenced was sorted CD4+, CD8+, or CD8+CD57+ T cells (not recorded which) from PBMCs. This clonotype originated in a human donor in good health. The CDR3 sequence: CATSAAGTASYEQYF. The CDR3 DNA is TGTGCCACCAGCGCCGCCGGGACAGCCTCCTACGAGCAGTACTTC.